The 23 T cell receptor beta chains reported below all come from one sample, sequenced in a study of CD8 T cells in Susac syndrome. About 0.45 to 1 ug RNA was reverse transcribed with random hexamers. TCRdb re-called the immunoSEQ multiplex PCR reads through MiXCR, storing one row per CDR3 protein. The data contain about 150,000 distinct CDR3 sequences, 85% to 95% of them seen just once; the ten biggest clones take up about 0.18%. Sequencing was done on a sample of CD8+ T cells from PBMCs. These TCRs come from a human donor with Susac syndrome.

This clonotype was detected once. The rearrangement links TRBV27 to TRBJ1-6; no clear D gene. Germline V CDR1 and CDR2: MNHEY, SMNVEV (reference sequence). CDR3 size: 12 residues. The germline V and J ends were trimmed by 6 bases and 8 bases, with 8 bases remaining between them. In nucleotides, the CDR3 is TGTGCCAGCAGGGAGTTAGATTCACCCCTCCACTTT. It is translated as CASRELDSPLHF.

V usage is TRBV6-5 and J usage is TRBJ2-1; the D gene is possibly TRBD1 (6 bases). The CDR3 length is 13 residues. The germline gives CDR1 MNHEY, CDR2 SVGAGI. With 3 bases removed from V and 8 bases from J, the gap between germline ends came to 11 bases. The CDR3 DNA is TGTGCCAGCAGTTATTCAGGGGCGCATGAGCAGTTCTTC. This codes for CASSYSGAHEQFF.

This clonotype was detected only once. The rearrangement joins TRBV18 to TRBJ2-3, with 10 positions matching TRBD2. The J segment lost 2 bases and the V segment lost 3 bases, leaving 2 bases of the junction unmatched. Germline lookup yields CDR1 KGHSH and CDR2 LQKENI. The CDR3 is made up of 15 amino acids. The CDR3 protein is CASSPGLAITDTQYF. CDR3 nucleotides: TGTGCCAGCTCACCGGGACTAGCGATCACAGATACGCAGTATTTT.

There are a few counts of this clonotype. J is TRBJ2-7 and V is TRBV30; tentatively, D is TRBD1 (6 bases). The CDR3 loop spans 12 amino acids. Trimming left V 0 bases short and J 5 bases short, with 8 bases between. The germline gives CDR1 GTSNPN, CDR2 SVGIG (reference sequence). The CDR3 nucleotides are TGTGCCTGGAGTGTAAGGGGGAACGAGCAGTACTTC. It specifies CAWSVRGNEQYF.

This clonotype appeared a single time. The rearrangement joins TRBV27 to TRBJ2-7; possible D gene TRBD1, 6 bases. This CDR3 is 14 amino acids long. V lost 0 bases and J lost 6, with 12 bases in between. The germline V gene encodes CDR1 MNHEY and CDR2 SMNVEV (reference sequence). In DNA, the CDR3 is TGTGCCAGCAGTTTATCAGCAGGGGTGGCCGAGCAGTACTTC. Residues: CASSLSAGVAEQYF.

The chain links TRBV9 to TRBJ2-2; D is uncertain. V was cut by 0 bases and J by 7 bases, with 4 bases left in between. This CDR3 spans 12 amino acids. The germline V gene has CDR1 SGDLS and CDR2 YYNGEE. DNA for the CDR3: TGTGCCAGCAGCGTAGCCGACGGGGAGCTGTTTTTT. Translating gives CASSVADGELFF. The full variable domain, in which reference TRBV9 and TRBJ2-2 provide the parts outside the CDR3, is DSGVTQTPKHLITATGQRVTLRCSPRSGDLSVYWYQQSLDQGLQFLIQYYNGEERAKGNILERFSAQQFPDLHSELNLSSLELGDSALYFCASSVADGELFFGEGSRLTVL.

The J gene is TRBJ2-5, the V gene TRBV9; D not certain. Germline-derived CDR1 and CDR2 are SGDLS and YYNGEE. The CDR3 has 14 amino acids. Trimming removed 7 bases at V and 5 bases at J, with 18 bases between. CDR3 sequence: CASSPRGKGETQYF. The CDR3 DNA follows: TGTGCCAGCTCTCCCCGAGGAAAAGGGGAGACCCAGTACTTC.

The V gene is TRBV29-1, the J gene TRBJ2-7; D possibly uses TRBD1 or TRBD2 (5 bases each). The CDR3 covers 12 residues. Trimming left V 8 bases short and J 2 bases short, with 13 bases between. CDR1 SQVTM and CDR2 ANQGSEA come from the germline V gene. The CDR3 region is CSTRDGAYEQYF. DNA of the CDR3: TGCAGCACCCGGGACGGGGCCTACGAGCAGTACTTC.

This chain joins TRBV9 and TRBJ2-1; 11 bases map to TRBD2. This CDR3 has 17 amino acids. Germline trimming cut 7 bases from V and 3 bases from J; bases unmatched to any gene: 12. Germline V lookup: CDR1 SGDLS, CDR2 YYNGEE. CDR3 bases: TGTGCCAGCGAGGGGACTAGCGGTGGTGCATTCTACAATGAGCAGTTCTTC. It translates to CASEGTSGGAFYNEQFF.

This chain's CDR3 is CASSSPFTGRGFNEQFF. The CDR3 nucleotides are TGTGCCAGCAGTTCACCCTTTACCGGCAGGGGATTCAATGAGCAGTTCTTC. The chain has TRBV28 and TRBJ2-1; possibly TRBD1 for D (6 bases). V was clipped by 4 bases and J by 6 bases, with 22 bases between them. The CDR3 has 17 residues. Germline CDR1 and CDR2: MDHEN and SYDVKM.

The V and J genes are TRBV11-1 and TRBJ2-5; D might be TRBD2 (6 bases). The V end was cut by 5 bases, the J end by 1 base, with 23 bases between. The CDR3 is 18 amino acids. From germline, CDR1 is SGHAT and CDR2 FQDESV (reference sequence). The CDR3 DNA reads as TGTGCCAGCAGCCAAGCCGGTGGGGCGGGGTCTATCCAAGAGACCCAGTACTTC. It translates to CASSQAGGAGSIQETQYF.

The chain employs TRBV30 and TRBJ1-1; weak D call: TRBD1 (5 bases). The germline V gene encodes CDR1 GTSNPN and CDR2 SVGIG (reference sequence). This CDR3 is built from 14 residues. V lost 2 bases and J 1 base, leaving 11 bases between the germline ends. The CDR3 DNA sequence: TGTGCCTGGAGTTTCTACCAGGGGAACACTGAAGCTTTCTTT. It specifies CAWSFYQGNTEAFF.

J is TRBJ2-1 and V is TRBV4-1; 7 bases agree with TRBD1. The CDR3 totals 13 residues. The J segment lost 14 bases and the V segment lost 3 bases, leaving 10 bases of the junction unmatched. In germline, CDR1 is MGHRA, CDR2 YSYEKL. The CDR3 sequence is CASSQTHGQAEFF. DNA of the CDR3: TGCGCCAGCAGCCAGACTCATGGACAGGCGGAGTTCTTC.

The chain couples TRBV12-3 or TRBV12-4 to TRBJ2-5; D is possibly TRBD1 (6 bases). Between the trimmed V and J ends, which lost 10 bases and 0 bases, there was a span of 12 bases. This CDR3 has 13 amino acids. This CDR3 reads CAIRTVYQETQYF. The CDR3 DNA is TGTGCCATCAGGACAGTGTACCAAGAGACCCAGTACTTC.

This clonotype showed up just once. The genes are TRBV5-1 and TRBJ1-1; the D gene is possibly TRBD1 (5 bases). Germline values: CDR1 SGHRS, CDR2 YFSETQ. Trimming cost V 2 bases and J 7 bases, with 12 bases left between them. The CDR3 has 13 residues. This CDR3 reads CASSLEGWSEAFF. The CDR3 DNA reads TGCGCCAGCAGCTTAGAGGGGTGGAGTGAAGCTTTCTTT.

J is TRBJ2-7 and V is TRBV6-5; 8 positions match TRBD2. CDR1 is MNHEY, CDR2 SVGAGI, per germline. The CDR3 is made up of 12 amino acids. Trimming removed 9 bases from V and 7 bases from J; junction bases left unmatched: 8. The CDR3 region is CASSGIGGEQYF. DNA of the CDR3: TGTGCCAGTAGCGGGATTGGGGGGGAGCAGTACTTC.

The rearrangement links TRBV20-1 to TRBJ2-7, with TRBD2 matching 8 bases. Germline V gene sequence: CDR1 DFQATT, CDR2 SNEGSKA (reference sequence). The CDR3 extends over 14 amino acids. V lost 4 bases to trimming and J lost 6 bases; unmatched junction nucleotides: 11. The DNA for the CDR3 is TGCAGTGCTACGAGAGCGGGAGCATTGGGCGAGCAGTACTTC. This codes for CSATRAGALGEQYF.

This clonotype was found a few times. The chain has TRBV4-1 and TRBJ1-2; D is undetermined. Germline loops: CDR1 MGHRA, CDR2 YSYEKL. CDR3 size: 13 residues. Trimming took off 0 bases at V and 2 bases at J, with 4 bases between the two ends. CDR3 region: CASSQEGNYGYTF. CDR3 DNA sequence: TGCGCCAGCAGCCAAGAGGGAAACTATGGCTACACCTTC.

The chain carries TRBV27 and TRBJ2-2, with D perhaps matching TRBD1 (5 bases). The germline V gene encodes CDR1 MNHEY and CDR2 SMNVEV (reference sequence). The CDR3 sequence is 15 residues long. The V end was cut by 3 bases, the J end by 0 bases, with 8 bases between. CDR3 residues: CASSLIGANTGELFF. In DNA form, the CDR3 reads TGTGCCAGCAGTTTGATAGGGGCGAACACCGGGGAGCTGTTTTTT.

The rearrangement joins TRBV21-1 to TRBJ1-1; the table names TRBD1, a call not compared with the DNA. TRBV21-1 has pseudogene status. The CDR3 consists of 15 residues. The CDR3 region is CASSKDRGSDTEAFF. Written as DNA, the CDR3 is TGTGCCAGCAGCAAAGATCGGGGCTCGGACACTGAAGCTTTCTTT.

This clonotype was recorded once. The chain uses TRBV28 and TRBJ1-5, with a possible D match to TRBD1 (6 bases). V was cut by 5 bases and J by 2 bases, with 19 bases left in between. Per germline, CDR1 MDHEN and CDR2 SYDVKM. The CDR3 consists of 17 residues. The CDR3 bases are TGTGCCAGCAGTCCAACGATAGGGGGAATCGGCAATCAGCCCCAGCATTTT. This codes for CASSPTIGGIGNQPQHF.

V and J are TRBV6-5 and TRBJ1-1; no reliable D call. V was clipped by 8 bases and J by 2 bases, with 12 bases between them. CDR1 and CDR2 from the germline V gene are MNHEY and SVGAGI. The CDR3 is 13 residues long. Here the CDR3 DNA reads TGTGCCAGCCAGGAGGTGACCAACACTGAAGCTTTCTTT. Amino acids: CASQEVTNTEAFF.

The chain recombines TRBV28 with TRBJ2-3; TRBD1 matches 10 bases. The ends lost 6 bases at V and 4 bases at J; junction bases unmatched: 7. Germline V lookup: CDR1 MDHEN, CDR2 SYDVKM. This CDR3 is built from 15 residues. CDR3 amino acids: CASSPSGTGADTQYF. DNA for the CDR3: TGTGCCAGCAGCCCATCCGGGACAGGGGCAGATACGCAGTATTTT.